This is a list of T cell receptor beta chains from one sample in a study of blood T cell repertoires in COVID-19. Sequenced by immunoSEQ multiplex PCR; TCRdb stores in-frame clones only, minus some. Of roughly 250,000 clones in the sample, approximately 82% are singletons; the top ten hold 8.5% to 10%. The sequenced sample was peripheral blood. Receptor source: a man aged 40-50 years with active or convalescent COVID-19. Both conserved end residues are part of each CDR3. D genes are given only for firm matches. Only some rows state a clone size, as once, few, many or a class for expanded clones.

>.|TRBJ2-3|TRBV18|.
CASSPAGGTDTQYF
TGTGCCAGCTCTCCGGCAGGGGGCACAGATACGCAGTATTTT
>.|TRBJ2-2|TRBV3-1/TRBV3-2|.
CASRETGISGELFF
TGTGCCAGCAGGGAAACAGGGATATCCGGGGAGCTGTTTTTT
>TRBD1|TRBJ1-1|TRBV3-1/TRBV3-2|.
CASSQIGTGVEAFF
TGTGCCAGCAGTCAAATTGGGACAGGGGTTGAAGCTTTCTTT
>TRBD2|TRBJ2-1|TRBV10-3|.
CAISDSLGTSGRGSYNEQFF
TGTGCCATCAGTGATAGTCTAGGGACTAGCGGGAGGGGCTCCTACAATGAGCAGTTCTTC
>.|TRBJ1-5|TRBV9|.
CASSASGAMPQHF
TGTGCCAGCAGCGCGAGTGGGGCGATGCCCCAGCATTTT
>.|TRBJ2-2|TRBV5-4|few
CASRLTNTGELFF
TGTGCCAGCCGACTCACCAACACCGGGGAGCTGTTTTTT
>TRBD1|TRBJ2-7|TRBV18|.
CASSGPQGALPRQYF
TGTGCCAGCTCAGGGCCCCAGGGGGCTTTACCCCGGCAGTACTTC
>TRBD1|TRBJ1-5|TRBV7-8|.
CASSLETGGLANQPQHF
TGTGCCAGCAGCTTAGAAACAGGGGGCTTAGCCAATCAGCCCCAGCATTTT
>.|TRBJ1-3|TRBV27|.
CASRGPPSGNTIYF
TGTGCCAGCAGGGGCCCTCCCTCTGGAAACACCATATATTTT
>TRBD1|TRBJ1-5|TRBV7-2|.
CASSLGTGHQPQHF
TGTGCCAGCAGCTTAGGGACAGGGCATCAGCCCCAGCATTTT
>.|TRBJ1-2|TRBV30|once
CAWIWESAGYTF
TGTGCCTGGATTTGGGAGTCGGCTGGCTACACCTTC
>.|TRBJ2-2|TRBV7-2|.
CASSLQGQNTGELFF
TGTGCCAGCAGCTTGCAGGGGCAGAACACCGGGGAGCTGTTTTTT
>.|TRBJ1-2|TRBV4-1|.
CASSQPRSPSYGYTF
TGCGCCAGCAGCCAGCCACGGTCTCCATCATATGGCTACACCTTC
>TRBD1|TRBJ1-2|TRBV28|.
CASRPGQGSYTF
TGTGCCAGCAGACCGGGACAGGGTAGCTACACCTTC
>TRBD1|TRBJ2-2|TRBV3-1/TRBV3-2|.
CASSQGQGVGELFF
TGTGCCAGCAGTCAGGGACAGGGTGTCGGGGAGCTGTTTTTT
>.|TRBJ1-1|TRBV6-5|.
CASTGTQNTEAFF
TGTGCCAGCACCGGGACTCAGAACACTGAAGCTTTCTTT
>TRBD1|TRBJ2-2|TRBV5-1|.
CASGRTGNTGELFF
TGCGCCAGCGGTCGGACAGGGAACACCGGGGAGCTGTTTTTT
>TRBD1|TRBJ1-5|TRBV19|few
CATTGGHYSNQPQHF
TGTGCCACAACAGGGGGCCATTATAGCAATCAGCCCCAGCATTTT
>TRBD1|TRBJ1-6|TRBV4-1|once
CASNRGLGANSPLHF
TGCGCCAGTAACAGGGGTTTGGGAGCAAATTCACCCCTCCACTTT
>.|TRBJ1-2|TRBV19|.
CASSIQGDRLGGYTF
TGTGCCAGTAGTATCCAAGGCGACAGGTTAGGGGGCTACACCTTC
>TRBD1|TRBJ1-2|TRBV19|few
CATQNPTGGVYGYTF
TGTGCCACACAAAACCCAACAGGGGGAGTCTATGGCTACACCTTC
>TRBD1|TRBJ1-5|TRBV2|.
CASSPGQGSFQPQHF
TGTGCCAGCAGTCCGGGACAGGGGTCGTTCCAGCCCCAGCATTTT
>.|TRBJ1-4|TRBV24-1|.
CATSEQTSTGGEKLFF
TGTGCCACCAGTGAGCAGACATCAACCGGGGGTGAAAAACTGTTTTTT
>.|TRBJ1-4|TRBV2|.
CASIRTVNEKLFF
TGTGCCAGCATTCGGACAGTTAATGAAAAACTGTTTTTT
>.|TRBJ1-5|TRBV4-1|.
CASSLQGSSPPQHF
TGCGCCAGCAGCCTACAGGGCAGCAGTCCGCCCCAGCATTTT
>.|TRBJ1-2|TRBV3-1/TRBV3-2|.
CASSRTDGGYTF
TGTGCCAGCAGCCGGACAGACGGAGGCTACACCTTC
>.|TRBJ2-3|TRBV30|.
CAWSVTWAPGDLVKSQYF
TGTGCCTGGAGTGTAACGTGGGCCCCGGGGGACTTGGTTAAATCACAGTATTTT
>.|TRBJ1-4|TRBV9|.
CASSVGGGWANEKLFF
TGTGCCAGCAGCGTAGGGGGAGGGTGGGCTAATGAAAAACTGTTTTTT
>.|TRBJ1-2|TRBV6-5|.
CASSLRGSENYGYTF
TGTGCCAGCAGCCTCAGGGGATCGGAAAACTATGGCTACACCTTC
>.|TRBJ2-7|TRBV27|.
CASRPTGEAYSYEQYF
TGTGCCAGCAGGCCAACTGGGGAGGCTTACTCCTACGAGCAGTACTTC
>TRBD1|TRBJ1-6|TRBV11-3|.
CASSSGDRVYDSPLHF
TGTGCCAGCAGCTCTGGGGACAGGGTTTATGATTCACCCCTCCACTTT
>TRBD1|TRBJ1-2|TRBV29-1|once
CSTEGDRANGYTF
TGCAGCACCGAGGGAGACAGGGCAAATGGCTACACCTTC
>TRBD2|TRBJ2-1|TRBV19|few
CASRVGGAVFNEQFF
TGTGCCAGTAGGGTCGGGGGGGCCGTTTTCAATGAGCAGTTCTTC
>.|TRBJ2-7|TRBV18|.
CASSRRSYEQYF
TGTGCCAGCTCACGCAGGTCCTACGAGCAGTACTTC
>TRBD1|TRBJ2-5|TRBV24-1|.
CATSDTGQGQETQYF
TGTGCCACCAGTGACACGGGACAGGGGCAAGAGACCCAGTACTTC